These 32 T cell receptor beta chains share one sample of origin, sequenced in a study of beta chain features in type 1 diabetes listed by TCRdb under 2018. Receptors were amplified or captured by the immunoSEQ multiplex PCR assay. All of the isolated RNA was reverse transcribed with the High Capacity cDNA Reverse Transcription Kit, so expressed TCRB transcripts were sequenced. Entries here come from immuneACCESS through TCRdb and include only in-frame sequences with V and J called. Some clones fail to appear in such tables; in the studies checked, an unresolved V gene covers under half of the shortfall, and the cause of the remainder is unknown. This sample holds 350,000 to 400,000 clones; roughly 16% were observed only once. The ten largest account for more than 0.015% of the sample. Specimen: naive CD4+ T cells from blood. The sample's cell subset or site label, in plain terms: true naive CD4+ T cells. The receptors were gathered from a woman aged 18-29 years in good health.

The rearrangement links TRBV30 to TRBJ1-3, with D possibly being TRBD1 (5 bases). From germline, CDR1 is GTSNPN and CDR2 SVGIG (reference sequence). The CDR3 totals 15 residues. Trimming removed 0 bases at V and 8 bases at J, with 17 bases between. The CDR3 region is CAWSVRGIKRDTIYF. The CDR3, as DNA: TGTGCCTGGAGTGTACGGGGGATCAAGAGAGACACCATATATTTT.

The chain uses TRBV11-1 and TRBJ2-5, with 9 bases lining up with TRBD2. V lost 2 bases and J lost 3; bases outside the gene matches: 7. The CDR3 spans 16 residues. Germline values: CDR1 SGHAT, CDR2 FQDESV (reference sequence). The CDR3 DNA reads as TGTGCCAGCAGCTTAAATCCGGCGGGAGGGGAAGAGACCCAGTACTTC. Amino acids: CASSLNPAGGEETQYF.

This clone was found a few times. CDR3 in amino acids: CASSPNSAGEETQYF. In DNA form, the CDR3 reads TGTGCCAGCAGCCCCAACTCAGCGGGAGAGGAGACCCAGTACTTC. The V gene is TRBV7-3, the J gene TRBJ2-5, with 8 bases matching TRBD2. V lost 5 bases, J lost 5 bases, and 10 bases stayed unmatched. The germline V gene has CDR1 SGHTA and CDR2 FQGTGA. CDR3 length: 15 residues.

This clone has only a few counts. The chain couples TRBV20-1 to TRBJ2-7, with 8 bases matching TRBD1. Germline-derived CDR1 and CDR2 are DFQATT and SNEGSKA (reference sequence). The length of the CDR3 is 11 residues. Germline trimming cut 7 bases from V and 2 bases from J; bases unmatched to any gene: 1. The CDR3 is CSGTGTYEQYF. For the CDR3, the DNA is TGCAGTGGGACAGGGACCTACGAGCAGTACTTC.

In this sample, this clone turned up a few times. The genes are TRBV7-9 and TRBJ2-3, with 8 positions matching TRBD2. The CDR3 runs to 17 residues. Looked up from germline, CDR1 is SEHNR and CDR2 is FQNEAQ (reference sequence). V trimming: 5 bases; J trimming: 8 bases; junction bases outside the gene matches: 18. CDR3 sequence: CASSLPTLAGWSATQYF. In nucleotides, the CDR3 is TGTGCCAGCAGCCTCCCGACTTTAGCGGGATGGTCGGCTACGCAGTATTTT.

CDR3 DNA: TGCAGCGTTGTGGGAGTTTCGGCTTTCTTT. It is translated as CSVVGVSAFF. V gene TRBV29-1 combines with J gene TRBJ1-1; D call uncertain. CDR1 and CDR2 (germline): SQVTM, ANQGSEA. The CDR3 contains 10 residues. Trimming cost V 4 bases and J 11 bases, with 11 bases left between them.

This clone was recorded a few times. The CDR3 reads CASSGPAGSLGSGYTF. In nucleotides, the CDR3 is TGTGCCAGCAGCGGCCCAGCCGGGAGCCTCGGGTCTGGCTACACCTTC. This chain links TRBV9 with TRBJ1-2, with D uncertain. This CDR3 comprises 16 residues. V was shortened by 3 bases and J by 7 bases, with 22 bases between the two germline ends. Germline CDR1 is SGDLS and CDR2 is YYNGEE.

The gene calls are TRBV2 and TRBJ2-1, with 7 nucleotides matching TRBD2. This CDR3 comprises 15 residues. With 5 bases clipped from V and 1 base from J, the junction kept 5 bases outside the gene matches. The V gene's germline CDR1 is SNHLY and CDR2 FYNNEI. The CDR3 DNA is TGTGCCAGCAGTCGAAGCGGGACGTCCTACAATGAGCAGTTCTTC. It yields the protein CASSRSGTSYNEQFF.

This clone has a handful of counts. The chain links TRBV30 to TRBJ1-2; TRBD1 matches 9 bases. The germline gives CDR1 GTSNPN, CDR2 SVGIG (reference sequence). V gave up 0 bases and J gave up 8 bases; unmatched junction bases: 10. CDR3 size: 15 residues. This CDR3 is CAWSVFGTGPRGYTF. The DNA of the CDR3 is TGTGCCTGGAGTGTATTCGGGACAGGGCCGAGAGGCTACACCTTC.

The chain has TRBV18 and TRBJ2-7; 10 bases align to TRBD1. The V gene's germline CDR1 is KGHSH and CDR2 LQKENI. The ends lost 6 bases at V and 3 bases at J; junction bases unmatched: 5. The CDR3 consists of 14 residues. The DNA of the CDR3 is TGTGCCAGCTCTATGGGACAGGGGAACTACGAGCAGTACTTC. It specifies CASSMGQGNYEQYF.

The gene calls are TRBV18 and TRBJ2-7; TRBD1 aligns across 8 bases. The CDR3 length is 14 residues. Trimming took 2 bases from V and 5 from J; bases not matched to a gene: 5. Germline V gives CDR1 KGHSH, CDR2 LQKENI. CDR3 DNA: TGTGCCAGCTCACCAGTGGACAGGGACCACGAGCAGTACTTC. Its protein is CASSPVDRDHEQYF.

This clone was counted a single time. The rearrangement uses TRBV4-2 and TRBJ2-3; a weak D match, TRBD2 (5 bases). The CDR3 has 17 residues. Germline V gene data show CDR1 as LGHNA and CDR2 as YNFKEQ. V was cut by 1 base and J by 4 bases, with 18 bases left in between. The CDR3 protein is CASSQVDSRSTSDTQYF. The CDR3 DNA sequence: TGTGCCAGCAGCCAAGTGGACTCGCGGTCCACATCAGATACGCAGTATTTT.

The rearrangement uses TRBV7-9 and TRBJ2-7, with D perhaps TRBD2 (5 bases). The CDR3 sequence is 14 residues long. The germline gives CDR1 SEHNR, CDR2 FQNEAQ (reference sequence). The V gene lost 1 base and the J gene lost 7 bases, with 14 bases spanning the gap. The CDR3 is CASSLGLTRWEQYF. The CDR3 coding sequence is TGTGCCAGCAGCTTAGGACTAACCCGGTGGGAGCAGTACTTC.

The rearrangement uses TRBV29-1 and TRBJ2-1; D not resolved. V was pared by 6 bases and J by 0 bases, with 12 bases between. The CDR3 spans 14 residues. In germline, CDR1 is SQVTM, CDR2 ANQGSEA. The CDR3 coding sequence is TGCAGCGTCGTTAGCTCTAGCTCCTACAATGAGCAGTTCTTC. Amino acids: CSVVSSSSYNEQFF.

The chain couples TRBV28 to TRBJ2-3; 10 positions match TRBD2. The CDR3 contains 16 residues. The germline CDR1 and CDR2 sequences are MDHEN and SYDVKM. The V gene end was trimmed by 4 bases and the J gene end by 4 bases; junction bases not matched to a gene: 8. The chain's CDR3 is CASSSPIAGGSDTQYF. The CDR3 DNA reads TGTGCCAGCAGTTCTCCTATAGCGGGAGGCTCAGATACGCAGTATTTT.

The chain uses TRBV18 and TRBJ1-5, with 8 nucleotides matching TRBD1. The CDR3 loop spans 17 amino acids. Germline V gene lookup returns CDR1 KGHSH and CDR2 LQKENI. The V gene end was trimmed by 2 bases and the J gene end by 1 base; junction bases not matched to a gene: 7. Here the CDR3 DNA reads TGTGCCAGCTCACCATCCACGGGACAGGTGAGCAATCAGCCCCAGCATTTT. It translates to CASSPSTGQVSNQPQHF.

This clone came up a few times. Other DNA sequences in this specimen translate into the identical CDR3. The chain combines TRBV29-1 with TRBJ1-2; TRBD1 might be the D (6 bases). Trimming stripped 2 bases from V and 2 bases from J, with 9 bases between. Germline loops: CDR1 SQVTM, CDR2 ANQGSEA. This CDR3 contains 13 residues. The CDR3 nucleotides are TGCAGCGTTGAACGGCAGGGGAACTATGGCTACACCTTC. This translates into CSVERQGNYGYTF.

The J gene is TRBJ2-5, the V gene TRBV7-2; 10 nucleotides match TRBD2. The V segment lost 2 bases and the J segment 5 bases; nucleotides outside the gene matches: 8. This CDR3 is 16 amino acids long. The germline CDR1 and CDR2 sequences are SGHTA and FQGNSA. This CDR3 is CASSLLAGVKRETQYF. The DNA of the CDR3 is TGTGCCAGCAGCTTACTAGCGGGAGTCAAGAGGGAGACCCAGTACTTC.

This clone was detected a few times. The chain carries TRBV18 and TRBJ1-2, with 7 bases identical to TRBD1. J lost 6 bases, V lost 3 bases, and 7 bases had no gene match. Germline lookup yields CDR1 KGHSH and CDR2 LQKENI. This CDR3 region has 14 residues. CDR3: CASSPRDRVDGYTF. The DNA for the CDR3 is TGTGCCAGCTCACCTCGGGACAGAGTAGATGGCTACACCTTC.

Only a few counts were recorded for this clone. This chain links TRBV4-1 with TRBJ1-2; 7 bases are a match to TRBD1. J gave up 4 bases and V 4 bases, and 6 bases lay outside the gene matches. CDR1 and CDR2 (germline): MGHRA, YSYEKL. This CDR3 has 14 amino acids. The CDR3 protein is CASSRSGQSYGYTF. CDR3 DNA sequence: TGCGCCAGCAGCCGGTCGGGACAGTCCTATGGCTACACCTTC.

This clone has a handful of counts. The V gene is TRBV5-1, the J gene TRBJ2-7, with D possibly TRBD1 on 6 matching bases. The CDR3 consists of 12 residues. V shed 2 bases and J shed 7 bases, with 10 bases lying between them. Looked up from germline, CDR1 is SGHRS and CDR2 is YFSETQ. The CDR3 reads CASSLTGREQYF. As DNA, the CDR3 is TGCGCCAGCAGCTTAACAGGGCGTGAGCAGTACTTC.

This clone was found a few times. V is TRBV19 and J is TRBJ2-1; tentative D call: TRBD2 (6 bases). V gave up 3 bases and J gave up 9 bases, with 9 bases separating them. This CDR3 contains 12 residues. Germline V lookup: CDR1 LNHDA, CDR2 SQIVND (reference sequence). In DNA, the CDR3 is TGTGCCAGTAGTATTGTGCGGGGTGAGCAGTTCTTC. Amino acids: CASSIVRGEQFF.

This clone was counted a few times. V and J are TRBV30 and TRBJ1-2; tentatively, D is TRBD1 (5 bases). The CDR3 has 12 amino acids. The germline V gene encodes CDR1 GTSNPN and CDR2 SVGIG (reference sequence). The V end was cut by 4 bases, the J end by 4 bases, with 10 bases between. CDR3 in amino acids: CAWTAQGYGYTF. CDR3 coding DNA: TGTGCCTGGACGGCGCAGGGCTATGGCTACACCTTC.

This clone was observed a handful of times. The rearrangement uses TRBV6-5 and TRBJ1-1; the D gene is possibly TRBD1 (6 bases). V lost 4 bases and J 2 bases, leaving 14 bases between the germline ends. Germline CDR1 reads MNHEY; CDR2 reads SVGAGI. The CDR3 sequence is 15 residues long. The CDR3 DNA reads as TGTGCCAGCAGTTTCACTCTCAGGGGAAACACTGAAGCTTTCTTT. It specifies CASSFTLRGNTEAFF.

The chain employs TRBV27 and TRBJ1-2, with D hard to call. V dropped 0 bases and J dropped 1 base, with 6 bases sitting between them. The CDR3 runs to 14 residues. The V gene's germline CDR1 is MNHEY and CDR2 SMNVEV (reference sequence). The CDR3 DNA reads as TGTGCCAGCAGTTTATCGCGGGTTAACTATGGCTACACCTTC. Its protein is CASSLSRVNYGYTF.

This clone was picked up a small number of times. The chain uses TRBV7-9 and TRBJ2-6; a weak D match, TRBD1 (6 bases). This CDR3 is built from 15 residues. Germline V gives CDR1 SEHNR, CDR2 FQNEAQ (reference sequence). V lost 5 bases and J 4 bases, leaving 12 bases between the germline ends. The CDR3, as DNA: TGTGCCAGCAGCACCAGGGGTGGAGGGGCCAACGTCCTGACTTTC. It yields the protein CASSTRGGGANVLTF. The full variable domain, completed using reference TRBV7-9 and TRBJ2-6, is DTGVSQNPRHKITKRGQNVTFRCDPISEHNRLYWYRQTLGQGPEFLTYFQNEAQLEKSRLLSDRFSAERPKGSFSTLEIQRTEQGDSAMYLCASSTRGGGANVLTFGAGSRLTVL.

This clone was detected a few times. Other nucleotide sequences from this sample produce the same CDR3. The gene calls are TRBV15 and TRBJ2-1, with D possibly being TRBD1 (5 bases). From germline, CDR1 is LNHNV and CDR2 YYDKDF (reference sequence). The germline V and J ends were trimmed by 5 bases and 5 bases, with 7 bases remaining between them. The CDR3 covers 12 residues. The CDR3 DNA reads TGTGCCACCAGCCGACAGAACAATGAGCAGTTCTTC. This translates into CATSRQNNEQFF.

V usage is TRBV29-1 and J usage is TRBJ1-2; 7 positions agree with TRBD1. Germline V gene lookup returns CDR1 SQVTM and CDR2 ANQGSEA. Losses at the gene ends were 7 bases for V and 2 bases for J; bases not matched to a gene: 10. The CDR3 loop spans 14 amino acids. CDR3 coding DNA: TGCAGCGCCGCCGGGACAGCCGAAAACTATGGCTACACCTTC. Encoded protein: CSAAGTAENYGYTF.

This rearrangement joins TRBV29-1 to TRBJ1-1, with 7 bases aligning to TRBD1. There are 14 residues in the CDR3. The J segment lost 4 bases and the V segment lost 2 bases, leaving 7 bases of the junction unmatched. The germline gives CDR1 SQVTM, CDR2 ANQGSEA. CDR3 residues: CSVETLGTVTEAFF. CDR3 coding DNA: TGCAGCGTTGAAACCCTAGGGACAGTCACTGAAGCTTTCTTT.

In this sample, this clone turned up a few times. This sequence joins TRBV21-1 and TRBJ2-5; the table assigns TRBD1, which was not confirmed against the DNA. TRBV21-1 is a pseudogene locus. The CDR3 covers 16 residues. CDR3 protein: CASSKWGTDQAKTQYF. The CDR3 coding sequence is TGTGCCAGCAGCAAATGGGGGACAGACCAAGCGAAGACCCAGTACTTC.

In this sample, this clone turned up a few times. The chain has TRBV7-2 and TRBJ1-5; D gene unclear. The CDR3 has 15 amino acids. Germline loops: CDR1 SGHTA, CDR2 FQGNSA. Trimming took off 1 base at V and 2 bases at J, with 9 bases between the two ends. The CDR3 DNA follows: TGTGCCAGCAGCTTAGTGGATGGGCGCAATCAGCCCCAGCATTTT. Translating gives CASSLVDGRNQPQHF. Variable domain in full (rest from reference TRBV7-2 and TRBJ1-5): GAGVSQSPSNKVTEKGKDVELRCDPISGHTALYWYRQSLGQGLEFLIYFQGNSAPDKSGLPSDRFSAERTGGSVSTLTIQRTQQEDSAVYLCASSLVDGRNQPQHFGDGTRLSIL.

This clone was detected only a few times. CDR3 sequence: CASTPLTGRDEKLFF. CDR3 DNA: TGTGCCAGCACCCCACTAACAGGTCGGGATGAAAAACTGTTTTTT. This chain joins TRBV6-5 and TRBJ1-4; possibly TRBD1 for D (5 bases). This CDR3 is built from 15 residues. Trimming pared 7 bases from V and 6 bases from J, leaving 18 bases between. Germline CDR1 is MNHEY and CDR2 is SVGAGI.